This TCR beta chain was documented in a study of blood T cells in healthy people across ages. A note on this clonotype: Its cognate antigen is unknown.

General observations from the study: Comparison with aged donors showed that long-lived donors had more naive CD4+ cells and higher diversity.

It was with a sample-barcoded 5' primer and a J-beta primer mix that a second PCR of about 6 to 11 cycles was run. TCRdb re-called the 5' RACE reads through MiXCR, storing one row per CDR3 protein. The table lists hundreds of thousands of distinct CDR3 sequences, about 27% of them singletons. Germline values: CDR1 SNHLY, CDR2 FYNNEI. The CDR3 length is 12 residues. V dropped 5 bases and J dropped 6 bases, with 10 bases sitting between them. A further study also used this sample, focusing on T cells of mothers and their children.

The specimen was blood. V is TRBV2 and J is TRBJ1-1; D unclear. This TCR was recovered from a boy younger than 10 in good health. CDR3 nucleotides: TGTGCCAGCAGTTCAGATGTCTCTGAAGCTTTCTTT. Residues: CASSSDVSEAFF.